The 11 T cell receptor beta chains reported below all come from one sample, sequenced in a study of blood T cell repertoires in COVID-19. The assay was immunoSEQ multiplex PCR, and TCRdb's table has in-frame clones only and misses some. The sample consists of around 200,000 clones, approximately 85% of them appearing once. Sequenced: peripheral blood. Receptors were obtained from a woman older than 75 with acute or convalescent COVID-19.

This clone was counted once. DNA for the CDR3: TGTGCCAGCGTCCCTAATGAAGCTTTCTTT. This gives the protein CASVPNEAFF. This sequence joins TRBV2 and TRBJ1-1; D is unresolved. Trimming shortened V by 8 bases and J by 7 bases, and 8 bases separated the two germline ends. The germline V gene encodes CDR1 SNHLY and CDR2 FYNNEI. This CDR3 is 10 amino acids long.

On this clone: Other DNA sequences from this sample encode an identical CDR3 as well. DNA of the CDR3: TGCAGTGCTAGTCCTGTCACTGAAGCTTTCTTT. It codes for CSASPVTEAFF. This rearrangement joins TRBV20-1 to TRBJ1-1; D is unresolved. Germline-derived CDR1 and CDR2 are DFQATT and SNEGSKA (reference sequence). The CDR3 totals 11 residues. V was shortened by 3 bases and J by 4 bases, with 6 bases between the two germline ends.

V and J are TRBV27 and TRBJ1-2; D is unresolved. V shed 6 bases and J shed 0 bases, with 17 bases lying between them. Germline V gene data show CDR1 as MNHEY and CDR2 as SMNVEV (reference sequence). This CDR3 is 16 amino acids long. The CDR3 loop reads CASRYSPDYSNYGYTF. The CDR3 region has the DNA TGTGCCAGCAGATACAGCCCGGACTACTCTAACTATGGCTACACCTTC.

This sequence joins TRBV7-8 and TRBJ1-5; D might be TRBD1 (5 bases). The CDR3 sequence is 14 residues long. Germline loops: CDR1 SGHVS, CDR2 FQNEAQ. V gave up 5 bases and J gave up 3 bases, with 11 bases separating them. CDR3: CASSTRQFNQPQHF. CDR3 in DNA: TGTGCCAGCAGCACCCGACAGTTCAATCAGCCCCAGCATTTT.

The chain combines TRBV18 with TRBJ2-3, with 12 bases that match TRBD2. CDR3 length: 18 residues. Germline-derived CDR1 and CDR2 are KGHSH and LQKENI. V was pared by 0 bases and J by 5 bases, with 9 bases of the junction left unmatched. This CDR3 reads CASSPPLAGGSDGDTQYF. The CDR3 DNA sequence: TGTGCCAGCTCACCACCGCTAGCGGGGGGGTCAGATGGAGATACGCAGTATTTT.

The V call is TRBV3-1 (or the pseudogene TRBV3-2), the J call TRBJ1-3, with D tentatively TRBD1 (5 bases). Germline values: CDR1 LGHDT, CDR2 YNNKEL (reference sequence). Trimming removed 4 bases at V and 0 bases at J, with 13 bases between. The CDR3 has 16 residues. The CDR3 region is CASSPTRASSGNTIYF. The CDR3 nucleotides are TGTGCCAGCAGCCCGACCAGGGCAAGCTCTGGAAACACCATATATTTT.

The rearrangement uses TRBV5-1 and TRBJ1-3; 7 bases are shared with TRBD1. The CDR3 extends over 15 amino acids. The germline gives CDR1 SGHRS, CDR2 YFSETQ. V dropped 3 bases and J dropped 3; count of bases not matched to a gene: 6. DNA of the CDR3: TGCGCCAGCAGCTCTAACAGGGGTTATGGAAACACCATATATTTT. As protein: CASSSNRGYGNTIYF.

The chain has TRBV3-1 (or the pseudogene TRBV3-2) and TRBJ1-1; D is uncertain. V gave up 0 bases and J gave up 0 bases, with 11 bases separating them. The CDR3 sequence is 16 residues long. Per germline, CDR1 LGHDT and CDR2 YNNKEL (reference sequence). CDR3 residues: CASSQEVGSVNTEAFF. The CDR3 DNA reads TGTGCCAGCAGCCAAGAGGTTGGAAGCGTGAACACTGAAGCTTTCTTT.

The chain links TRBV2 to TRBJ2-2, with 10 bases that match TRBD1. Germline trimming cut 4 bases from V and 7 bases from J; bases unmatched to any gene: 3. The CDR3 extends over 14 amino acids. CDR1 SNHLY and CDR2 FYNNEI come from the germline V gene. The CDR3 protein is CASSGGQGFGELFF. The CDR3 DNA is TGTGCCAGCAGTGGGGGACAGGGGTTCGGGGAGCTGTTTTTT.

This sequence joins TRBV4-1 and TRBJ1-3, with a tentative D call TRBD1 (5 bases). Germline V gives CDR1 MGHRA, CDR2 YSYEKL. The CDR3 sequence is 15 residues long. Trimming took off 3 bases at V and 4 bases at J, with 13 bases between the two ends. CDR3: CASSQEGKPGNTIYF. DNA for the CDR3: TGCGCCAGCAGCCAGGAGGGGAAGCCGGGAAACACCATATATTTT.

The V call is TRBV4-1, the J call TRBJ2-2, with D possibly matching TRBD1 (6 bases). Trimming cost V 4 bases and J 0 bases, with 12 bases left between them. Per the germline V gene, CDR1 is MGHRA and CDR2 is YSYEKL. The CDR3 length is 16 residues. The chain's CDR3 is CASSREAGANTGELFF. The CDR3 DNA is TGCGCCAGCAGCCGAGAGGCAGGGGCGAACACCGGGGAGCTGTTTTTT.